Sequencing of this T cell receptor (beta chain) was carried out in a study of blood T cell repertoires in acute mononucleosis. The table lists this clone with a few counts. A read error is likely here: a far larger clone is one base away. CDR1 is SGDLS, CDR2 YYNGEE, per germline. V dropped 6 bases and J dropped 10; count of bases not matched to a gene: 16. CDR3 length: 15 residues. Time point specified: acute infectious mononucleosis, at clinical presentation within 2 weeks of symptom onset (visit 1). A positive heterophile antibody test plus EBV viral capsid antigen-specific IgM indicated primary EBV infection. Tetramer loaded with BMLF1 280-288, PE-conjugated, was used for sorting. Findings and caveats of the study: GLC-BM-specific selection apparently combined TCR alpha and beta motifs.

TCRdb keeps only in-frame clones here, not all; method: immunoSEQ multiplex PCR. The sample records some 1,400 clones, about 25% being singletons. This TCR came from a woman between 18 and 30 years old with infectious mononucleosis caused by EBV. This specimen consisted of EBV GLC epitope tetramer+ CD8+ T cells sorted from PBMCs, obtained during acute infectious mononucleosis. Subset reported: CD8 T cells binding tetramer with EBV BMLF1 280-288 peptide (GLC-BM). The chain couples TRBV9 to TRBJ2-1, with 7 positions matching TRBD1. Here the CDR3 DNA reads TGTGCCAGCAACCTGGGACAGATCCTGCCGGGCGAGCAGTTCTTC. This codes for CASNLGQILPGEQFF.